Below are 25 T cell receptor beta chains sequenced from a single sample in a study of low-dose radiotherapy and immunotherapy resistance in tumors. Documented time point: before trial treatment. Both TCRalpha and TCRbeta chains were reverse transcribed with V-gene-specific primers. The PCR that amplified TCRs ran for around 20 cycles, relying on a constant-region primer and a V-primer adapter. TCRdb called the reads again in MiXCR, with one record for every CDR3 protein. The sample consists of 60,000 or so distinct CDR3 sequences, around 27% of them appearing once. Sample: PBMCs, taken before treatment. The source of these receptors is a male donor with rectosigmoid adenocarcinoma.

The table lists this clonotype with a count of one. It differs at one base from a far larger clone, so likely a read error. The genes are TRBV7-6 and TRBJ2-1; TRBD2 matches 11 bases. The CDR3 sequence is 15 residues long. Germline loops: CDR1 SGHVS, CDR2 FNYEAQ. The CDR3 sequence: CASSRGTSGYNEHFF. As DNA, the CDR3 is TGTGCCAGCAGCCGGGGGACTAGCGGCTACAATGAGCATTTCTTC.

The genes are TRBV4-1 and TRBJ1-2; 7 bases agree with TRBD1. Germline V gene lookup returns CDR1 MGHRA and CDR2 YSYEKL. V shed 0 bases, J shed 4 bases, and the junction held 5 bases outside the gene matches. This CDR3 has 15 amino acids. The CDR3: CASSQDEGGSYGYTF. CDR3 coding DNA: TGCGCCAGCAGCCAAGACGAAGGGGGCAGCTATGGCTACACCTTC.

In this sample, this clonotype turned up many times. This chain links TRBV7-2 with TRBJ2-7; D perhaps matches TRBD1 (6 bases). The CDR3 is 13 residues long. Per the germline V gene, CDR1 is SGHTA and CDR2 is FQGNSA. Trimming removed 3 bases at V and 4 bases at J, with 10 bases between. As DNA, the CDR3 is TGTGCCAGCAGCTTCTCGCAGGGGTACGAGCAGTACTTC. Translation: CASSFSQGYEQYF.

Ten or more counts support this clonotype. J is TRBJ2-7 and V is TRBV27; the match to TRBD2 covers 12 bases. This CDR3 spans 15 amino acids. Germline CDR1 and CDR2: MNHEY and SMNVEV (reference sequence). V lost 1 base, J lost 6 bases, and 4 bases stayed unmatched. The CDR3 coding sequence is TGTGCCAGCAGTTTATTAACTAGCGGGAGGCGCGAGCAGTACTTC. This encodes CASSLLTSGRREQYF.

The sample holds many counts of this clonotype. The chain joins TRBV12-3 or TRBV12-4 to TRBJ2-7; TRBD2 might be the D (6 bases). This CDR3 is built from 14 residues. Trimming left V 6 bases short and J 1 base short, with 13 bases between. The CDR3 DNA reads TGTGCCAGCAGCCCCACCGGGAGTTCCTACGAGCAGTACTTC. This sequence encodes CASSPTGSSYEQYF.

The V call is TRBV5-6, the J call TRBJ2-1; D gene unclear. The CDR3 runs to 15 residues. CDR1 and CDR2 (germline): SGHDT, YYEEEE. V was trimmed by 4 bases and J by 6 bases, leaving 17 bases between them. The CDR3 spells CASSGVLRSGNEQFF. The CDR3 coding sequence is TGTGCCAGCAGCGGGGTCTTAAGATCCGGCAATGAGCAGTTCTTC.

This clonotype was picked up many times. The chain has TRBV4-3 and TRBJ1-3; 12 positions match TRBD1. The CDR3 is 17 residues long. Germline CDR1 LGHNA, CDR2 YSLEER. The trim removed 3 bases at V and 2 bases at J, leaving 5 bases unmatched. The CDR3 DNA sequence: TGCGCCAGCAGCCAGAAGGGACAGGGGGCAGCTGGAAACACCATATATTTT. Translation gives CASSQKGQGAAGNTIYF.

Remarks on this clonotype: One end of the junction is discordant with germline, which a read error may explain. The chain uses TRBV4-1 and TRBJ2-3, with TRBD2 identical over 9 bases. Germline V gives CDR1 MGHRA, CDR2 YSYEKL. The CDR3 contains 18 residues. The CDR3 DNA reads TGTGCCAGCAGCCAAGATTTGGCTAGCGGGACCCTCGGGGATACGCAGTATTTT. Translating it yields CASSQDLASGTLGDTQYF.

This clonotype was detected many times. The chain employs TRBV3-1 and TRBJ2-6; possibly TRBD2 for D (6 bases). V shed 3 bases and J shed 2 bases, with 8 bases lying between them. Looked up from germline, CDR1 is LGHDT and CDR2 is YNNKEL (reference sequence). The CDR3 length is 15 residues. CDR3 nucleotides: TGTGCCAGCAGCCAGCGGGGAACTGGGGCCAACGTCCTGACTTTC. This gives the protein CASSQRGTGANVLTF.

This chain connects TRBV20-1 to TRBJ2-2; no reliable D call. V gave up 3 bases and J gave up 7 bases, with 9 bases separating them. Germline CDR1 is DFQATT and CDR2 is SNEGSKA (reference sequence). The CDR3 spans 12 residues. The CDR3 spells CSARGGIGELFF. The CDR3 DNA reads TGCAGTGCTAGGGGTGGGATCGGGGAGCTGTTTTTT.

This clonotype appeared many times. The CDR3: CASSLAETGAAGNTIYF. CDR3 DNA sequence: TGTGCCAGCAGCTTAGCTGAGACGGGAGCGGCTGGAAACACCATATATTTT. The chain has TRBV7-8 and TRBJ1-3, with D unresolved. V was shortened by 0 bases and J by 2 bases, with 14 bases between the two germline ends. The germline gives CDR1 SGHVS, CDR2 FQNEAQ. There are 17 residues in the CDR3. Together with reference TRBV7-8 and TRBJ1-3, the CDR3 gives the full variable domain: GAGVSQSPRYKVAKRGQDVALRCDPISGHVSLFWYQQALGQGPEFLTYFQNEAQLDKSGLPSDRFFAERPEGSVSTLKIQRTQQEDSAVYLCASSLAETGAAGNTIYFGEGSWLTVV.

There are many counts of this clonotype. V is TRBV29-1 and J is TRBJ2-2, with D maybe TRBD2 (5 bases). Trimming pared 0 bases from V and 4 bases from J, leaving 12 bases between. Germline lookup yields CDR1 SQVTM and CDR2 ANQGSEA. The CDR3 is made up of 15 amino acids. The CDR3 here is CSVEDQRAVTGELFF. The CDR3 bases are TGCAGCGTTGAAGACCAGAGGGCGGTCACCGGGGAGCTGTTTTTT.

The table lists this clonotype with many counts. At one end, the junction sequence differs from germline, possibly due to a read error. This rearrangement joins TRBV3-1 to TRBJ1-2; TRBD1 might be the D (5 bases). Germline V gene sequence: CDR1 LGHDT, CDR2 YNNKEL (reference sequence). This CDR3 region has 11 residues. This CDR3 reads CASSQAGTPSF. For the CDR3, the DNA is TGTGCCAGCAGCCAAGCCGGGACTCCCTCCTTC.

This clonotype has at least ten counts. This chain connects TRBV5-1 to TRBJ2-2; TRBD1 is a possible D gene (5 bases). V lost 2 bases and J 0 bases, leaving 8 bases between the germline ends. Germline V CDR1 and CDR2: SGHRS, YFSETQ. The CDR3 runs 15 residues. The chain's CDR3 is CASSLRTPNTGELFF. In DNA, the CDR3 is TGCGCCAGCAGCTTAAGGACACCGAACACCGGGGAGCTGTTTTTT. Full variable domain (outside the CDR3, taken from reference TRBV5-1 and TRBJ2-2): KAGVTQTPRYLIKTRGQQVTLSCSPISGHRSVSWYQQTPGQGLQFLFEYFSETQRNKGNFPGRFSGRQFSNSRSEMNVSTLELGDSALYLCASSLRTPNTGELFFGEGSRLTVL.

This clonotype was counted ten times or more. The J gene is TRBJ2-3, the V gene TRBV4-2; TRBD2 aligns across 12 bases. V trimming: 3 bases; J trimming: 6 bases; junction bases outside the gene matches: 7. Germline-derived CDR1 and CDR2 are LGHNA and YNFKEQ. The CDR3 extends over 16 amino acids. The CDR3 sequence is CASSQDLAGGLDTQYF. CDR3 bases: TGTGCCAGCAGCCAGGACCTAGCGGGAGGGCTCGATACGCAGTATTTT.

This clonotype has a count of ten or more. The rearrangement joins TRBV7-2 to TRBJ2-7; no firm D call. This CDR3 is built from 15 residues. Germline CDR1 SGHTA, CDR2 FQGNSA. V was shortened by 3 bases and J by 0 bases, with 12 bases between the two germline ends. CDR3 region: CASSFVGDFSYEQYF. The CDR3 DNA reads TGTGCCAGCAGCTTTGTAGGCGACTTCTCCTACGAGCAGTACTTC.

This clonotype occurred many times. The rearrangement links TRBV28 to TRBJ2-5, with D tentatively TRBD2 (5 bases). CDR1 is MDHEN, CDR2 SYDVKM, per germline. CDR3 size: 13 residues. The ends were cut back, 10 bases at V and 5 bases at J, with 17 bases in the middle. CDR3 nucleotides: TGTGCCATTAACAAGGACGGGGTGGAGACCCAGTACTTC. This codes for CAINKDGVETQYF.

About this clonotype itself: This is likely an artifact of a read error, given a far larger clone one base away. J is TRBJ2-1 and V is TRBV4-1, with 11 bases lining up with TRBD2. The V gene's germline CDR1 is MGHRA and CDR2 YSYEKL. CDR3 length: 15 residues. V gave up 1 base and J gave up 10 bases; unmatched junction bases: 6. This CDR3 is CASSQGLAGGYEQFF. In DNA, the CDR3 is TGCGCCAGCAGCCAAGGCCTAGCGGGAGGTTACGAGCAGTTCTTC.

This clonotype appeared many times. The chain uses TRBV6-2 or TRBV6-3 and TRBJ2-2; 13 positions agree with TRBD2. This CDR3 spans 14 amino acids. Germline-derived CDR1 and CDR2 are MNHEY and SVGEGT. V shed 10 bases, J shed 4 bases, and the junction held 3 bases outside the gene matches. In DNA form, the CDR3 reads TGTGCCACCAGACTAGCGGGGGGCACCGGGGAGCTGTTTTTT. Residues: CATRLAGGTGELFF.

Details on this clonotype: No DNA is shown, since the ends of the CDR3 on it are uncertain; the CDR3 is the one TCRdb lists. The V gene is TRBV5-6, the J gene TRBJ2-2; TRBD2 is the table's D call, not checked against the DNA. The CDR3 spans 19 residues, counting both ends. CDR1 SGHDT and CDR2 YYEEEE come from the germline V gene. The CDR3 loop is CASSLLLAGETNTGELFFF.

This clonotype has at least ten counts. The gene calls are TRBV2 and TRBJ2-3; 13 bases line up with TRBD2. Germline values: CDR1 SNHLY, CDR2 FYNNEI. This CDR3 contains 16 residues. V trimming: 7 bases; J trimming: 4 bases; junction bases outside the gene matches: 8. The CDR3 DNA reads TGTGCCAGCAAACCGGGACTAGCGGGGCGGCCAGATACGCAGTATTTT. This translates into CASKPGLAGRPDTQYF.

This clonotype was counted between two and nine times. The J gene is TRBJ1-5, the V gene TRBV28, with D unclear. The V end lost 5 bases, the J end lost 3 bases, and 8 bases lay between the germline ends. Looked up from germline, CDR1 is MDHEN and CDR2 is SYDVKM. The CDR3 totals 13 residues. The CDR3 loop is CASSTLDNQPQHF. The CDR3 DNA sequence: TGTGCCAGCAGTACACTCGACAATCAGCCCCAGCATTTT.

This clonotype was seen repeatedly, ten times or more. The genes are TRBV28 and TRBJ2-6; unclear D gene. The CDR3 length is 14 residues. Trimming removed 6 bases from V and 4 bases from J, with 10 bases in between. CDR1 and CDR2 from the germline V gene are MDHEN and SYDVKM. CDR3 DNA sequence: TGTGCCAGCAGGACCTCTTACGGGGCCAACGTCCTGACTTTC. Residues: CASRTSYGANVLTF.

This clonotype occurred many times. A read error may produce the germline difference seen at one junction end. The rearrangement joins TRBV19 to TRBJ1-5, with 7 bases lining up with TRBD1. The CDR3 runs to 14 residues. CDR1 LNHDA and CDR2 SQIVND come from the germline V gene (reference sequence). CDR3 sequence reads: CDSSFGQEVQPQHF. The CDR3 DNA is TGTGACAGTAGTTTCGGACAGGAGGTCCAGCCCCAGCATTTT.

This clonotype came up many times. The chain employs TRBV7-9 and TRBJ1-2, with 8 nucleotides matching TRBD1. The CDR3 spans 15 residues. Germline assignment: CDR1 SEHNR and CDR2 FQNEAQ (reference sequence). V lost 4 bases to trimming and J lost 3 bases; unmatched junction nucleotides: 7. CDR3 residues: CASSWTGREYYGYTF. The CDR3 region has the DNA TGTGCCAGCAGCTGGACAGGGAGAGAATACTATGGCTACACCTTC.